This TCR beta chain originates from a study of T cells in women clearing cervical HPV infection. Repertoires were generated with immunoSEQ multiplex PCR, while TCRdb's copy carries only in-frame clones and drops some. The sample is made up of approximately 23,000 clones, and the top ten hold 12% of it. The CDR3 is made up of 15 amino acids. Trimming left V 0 bases short and J 0 bases short, with 12 bases between. Germline V gene data show CDR1 as DFQATT and CDR2 as SNEGSKA (reference sequence). Notes on this clone: The read comes to an end 3 residues before the CDR3 does, leaving the germline J gene to fill in the end.

The chain joins TRBV20-1 to TRBJ2-7, with D possibly matching TRBD1 (6 bases). Source material: blood buffy coat. This clonotype originated in a woman between 18 and 70 years old with a cervical HPV16 infection that either progressed to CIN3+ or cleared (not recorded which). The CDR3 bases that were read are TGCAGTGCTAGAGATCCGGTCAGGGGCTCCTACGAG. Translating gives CSARDPVRGSYE. The full CDR3 protein reads CSARDPVRGSYEQYF.